The rows below give T cell receptor beta chains drawn from one sample of a study of CD8+ T cells in alopecia areata. The protocol was immunoSEQ multiplex PCR, while the TCRdb copy is restricted to in-frame clones and leaves out a portion. This sample carries approximately 150,000 clones, 55% of them seen once, and the ten largest clones take less than 5%. Sequencing was done on a sample of CD4+ T cells sorted from blood. These receptors originate from a human donor in good health. The CDR3 runs from the conserved cysteine through the conserved F or W. The D gene is left open where the match is weak. Some rows have no size entry. The others give once, few or many, or a class for an expanded clone.

>TRBV5-4|-|few|TRBJ1-3
CASSLGVSPGNTIYF
TGTGCCAGCAGCTTGGGGGTCTCCCCTGGAAACACCATATATTTT
>TRBV30|-|-|TRBJ1-1
CAWKPFGEAFF
TGTGCCTGGAAACCCTTCGGCGAAGCTTTCTTT
>TRBV6-6|-|-|TRBJ2-7
CASSYIGQPYEQYF
TGTGCCAGCAGTTACATAGGACAGCCCTACGAGCAGTACTTC
>TRBV29-1|-|-|TRBJ1-2
CFAGGTGGYTF
TGCTTCGCAGGAGGGACGGGTGGCTACACCTTC
>TRBV15|TRBD1|-|TRBJ1-4
CATEKGQNEKLFF
TGTGCCACCGAGAAGGGACAGAATGAAAAACTGTTTTTT
>TRBV27|-|-|TRBJ2-7
CASSLQPLSSYEQYF
TGTGCCAGCAGTCTACAGCCGTTGAGCTCCTACGAGCAGTACTTC
>TRBV30|-|-|TRBJ2-3
CAWSVGSGTDTQYF
TGTGCCTGGAGTGTGGGTAGCGGTACAGATACGCAGTATTTT
>TRBV6-5|TRBD1|-|TRBJ1-5
CASSDRGGAQPQHF
TGTGCCAGCTCGGACAGGGGTGGGGCTCAGCCCCAGCATTTT
>TRBV29-1|-|-|TRBJ1-2
CSVALNYGYTF
TGCAGCGTTGCACTAAACTATGGCTACACCTTC
>TRBV7-7|-|-|TRBJ2-5
CASSLMVTETQYF
TGTGCTAGCAGCTTAATGGTTACCGAGACCCAGTACTTC
>TRBV5-1|TRBD2|-|TRBJ2-2
CASSIGLAVAGELFF
TGCGCCAGCAGCATAGGGCTAGCGGTCGCCGGGGAGCTGTTTTTT
>TRBV10-2|TRBD2|-|TRBJ2-1
CASSESTSREQFF
TGCGCCAGCAGTGAGTCGACTAGCCGCGAGCAGTTCTTC
>TRBV9|-|few|TRBJ2-7
CASSLTPAGAIYEQYF
TGTGCCAGCAGCCTCACCCCCGCAGGGGCAATCTACGAGCAGTACTTC
>TRBV2|TRBD1|-|TRBJ1-5
CASSPGRQGRQPQHF
TGTGCCAGCAGTCCCGGTAGACAGGGCAGACAGCCCCAGCATTTT
>TRBV4-1|-|-|TRBJ2-1
CASSQVDLISYNEQFF
TGCGCCAGCAGCCAAGTTGACTTAATCTCCTACAATGAGCAGTTCTTC
>TRBV7-2|-|-|TRBJ2-5
CASSSVEGSKTQYF
TGTGCCAGCAGCTCGGTTGAGGGGTCGAAGACCCAGTACTTC
>TRBV28|TRBD1|-|TRBJ1-5
CASSRPGQNQPQHF
TGTGCCAGCAGCCGCCCGGGACAGAATCAGCCCCAGCATTTT
>TRBV7-8|-|-|TRBJ2-3
CASSLGGAITDTQYF
TGTGCCAGCAGCTTGGGGGGAGCCATCACAGATACGCAGTATTTT
>TRBV29-1|-|-|TRBJ1-2
CSALGEGYTF
TGCAGCGCTCTTGGTGAGGGCTACACCTTC
>TRBV2|TRBD2|-|TRBJ2-5
CASSGSSETQYF
TGTGCCTCCAGCGGGAGTTCAGAGACCCAGTACTTC
>TRBV29-1|TRBD2|-|TRBJ2-1
CSVERSGSYNEQFF
TGCAGCGTTGAACGTAGCGGGAGCTACAATGAGCAGTTCTTC
>TRBV5-1|TRBD2|few|TRBJ2-5
CASSFLAGDQETQYF
TGCGCCAGCAGCTTTCTAGCGGGAGACCAAGAGACCCAGTACTTC
>TRBV5-8|TRBD1|-|TRBJ1-5
CASSLGGQASPQHF
TGTGCCAGCAGCTTGGGGGGACAGGCCTCGCCCCAGCATTTT
>TRBV6-5|-|-|TRBJ2-2
CASSWNPRGGELFF
TGTGCCAGCAGTTGGAACCCGCGGGGCGGGGAGCTGTTTTTT
>TRBV5-1|-|few|TRBJ2-3
CASSLIGSDVLQYF
TGCGCCAGCAGCTTGATCGGGAGCGATGTGTTGCAGTATTTT
>TRBV29-1|-|-|TRBJ2-1
CSVESEQFF
TGCAGCGTTGAAAGTGAGCAGTTCTTC
>TRBV27|-|-|TRBJ2-1
CASSFDRPAFTEQFF
TGTGCCAGCAGTTTTGACCGTCCAGCTTTCACTGAGCAGTTCTTC
>TRBV10-3|-|few|TRBJ1-1
CAISTGKTEAFF
TGTGCCATAAGTACAGGGAAGACTGAAGCTTTCTTT
>TRBV29-1|TRBD1|-|TRBJ1-5
CSVGQGVNQPQHF
TGCAGCGTAGGCCAGGGGGTTAATCAGCCCCAGCATTTT
>TRBV5-1|-|-|TRBJ2-3
CASSLGAGISTDTQYF
TGCGCCAGCAGCTTGGGGGCGGGGATCAGCACAGATACGCAGTATTTT
>TRBV25-1|-|-|TRBJ2-7
CASSEPGPTYEQYF
TGTGCCAGCAGTGAACCGGGACCCACCTACGAGCAGTACTTC
>TRBV29-1|TRBD1|-|TRBJ1-2
CSVPGQDYGYTF
TGCAGCGTTCCGGGACAGGACTATGGCTACACCTTC